These 27 T cell receptor beta chains were sequenced from one sample in a study of T cell responses to AZD1222 COVID-19 vaccine. The table came from immunoSEQ multiplex PCR; TCRdb's copy has only in-frame clones and leaves some out. The table has 100,000 to 150,000 clones, 90% seen once; the top ten hold roughly 7.2%. Here the sequenced sample was peripheral blood, taken on day 0 of AZD1222 vaccination. The receptors shown here come from an adult in good health.

This clone was seen more than once but under ten times. The chain has TRBV11-2 and TRBJ1-2; no firm D call. Per the germline V gene, CDR1 is SGHAT and CDR2 is FQNNGV. V gave up 5 bases and J gave up 0 bases, with 16 bases separating them. CDR3 length: 16 amino acids. CDR3 residues: CASSGSRGITNYGYTF. CDR3 coding DNA: TGTGCCAGCAGCGGTAGTCGGGGAATAACTAACTATGGCTACACCTTC.

The rearrangement uses TRBV30 and TRBJ1-6, with TRBD1 matching over 9 bases. V trimming: 3 bases; J trimming: 8 bases; junction bases outside the gene matches: 2. There are 13 residues in the CDR3. From germline, CDR1 is GTSNPN and CDR2 SVGIG (reference sequence). Here the CDR3 reads CAWSRDRDSPLHF. CDR3 bases: TGTGCCTGGAGCCGGGACAGGGATTCACCCCTCCACTTT.

Note on this clone: One end of the junction varies from germline; a read error may be responsible. The chain couples TRBV9 to TRBJ2-5; 12 nucleotides line up with TRBD2. Germline assignment: CDR1 SGDLS and CDR2 YYNGEE. The CDR3 consists of 17 residues. The DNA of the CDR3 is TGTGCCAGCAGCGTAGCGTCGACTAGCGGGGGCCAAGGGACCCAGTACTTC. This codes for CASSVASTSGGQGTQYF. The full variable domain, with the rest looked up from reference TRBV9 and TRBJ2-5, is DSGVTQTPKHLITATGQRVTLRCSPRSGDLSVYWYQQSLDQGLQFLIQYYNGEERAKGNILERFSAQQFPDLHSELNLSSLELGDSALYFCASSVASTSGGQGTQYFGPGTRLLVL.

This CDR3 is CASSQDRRDQPQHF. The DNA for the CDR3 is TGCGCCAGCAGCCAAGATAGGAGGGATCAGCCCCAGCATTTT. This chain links TRBV4-3 with TRBJ1-5; D not resolved. Germline V gene lookup returns CDR1 LGHNA and CDR2 YSLEER. Trimming removed 0 bases from V and 5 bases from J, with 8 bases in between. The CDR3 extends over 14 amino acids.

The V gene is TRBV7-9, the J gene TRBJ2-7, with a possible D match to TRBD1 (6 bases). CDR1 and CDR2 from the germline V gene are SEHNR and FQNEAQ (reference sequence). This CDR3 spans 13 amino acids. The V and J ends lost 5 bases and 3 bases respectively, with 11 bases between them. The CDR3 region is CASSSSGVYEQYF. Written as DNA, the CDR3 is TGTGCCAGCAGCAGTTCAGGGGTCTACGAGCAGTACTTC.

The chain combines TRBV6-2 or TRBV6-3 with TRBJ1-1; possible D gene TRBD1, 5 bases. V was pared by 2 bases and J by 7 bases, with 8 bases between. Germline values: CDR1 MNHEY, CDR2 SVGEGT. The CDR3 is 12 amino acids. The CDR3 DNA reads TGTGCCAGCAGTTACCGGGGGAGTGAAGCTTTCTTT. Residues: CASSYRGSEAFF.

The rearrangement joins TRBV6-5 to TRBJ1-1; D is uncertain. Looked up from germline, CDR1 is MNHEY and CDR2 is SVGAGI. The CDR3 has 12 amino acids. V was clipped by 5 bases and J by 8 bases, with 12 bases between them. CDR3 sequence (DNA): TGTGCCAGCAGTACGGTGCGGTGGGAAGCTTTCTTT. Translated, it gives CASSTVRWEAFF.

The CDR3 DNA is TGTGCCAGCAGTTCAGGACGGTATCCGAGGGGGGCTTTCTTT. It translates to CASSSGRYPRGAFF. The rearrangement uses TRBV28 and TRBJ1-1, with a weak D call TRBD1 (6 bases). Trimming left V 4 bases short and J 11 bases short, with 20 bases between. Germline lookup yields CDR1 MDHEN and CDR2 SYDVKM. The CDR3 covers 14 residues.

The count of this clone is one. The chain has TRBV6-2 or TRBV6-3 and TRBJ2-7; 7 bases agree with TRBD2. Trimming cost V 6 bases and J 1 base; bases outside gene matches: 18. The CDR3 runs to 18 residues. CDR1 and CDR2 from the germline V gene are MNHEY and SVGEGT. In DNA form, the CDR3 reads TGTGCCAGCAGCGAGGAGGCCAGTGCCAGCGGGGTATCCTACGAGCAGTACTTC. Encoded protein: CASSEEASASGVSYEQYF.

V is TRBV19 and J is TRBJ1-5; D is unresolved. The CDR3 is made up of 14 amino acids. Deletions cut 6 bases from V and 0 bases from J, with 9 bases between. Germline V gives CDR1 LNHDA, CDR2 SQIVND (reference sequence). The CDR3 nucleotides read TGTGCCAGTAGCTTACAGTATAGCAATCAGCCCCAGCATTTT. Amino acids: CASSLQYSNQPQHF.

This clone was found a few times. The chain combines TRBV19 with TRBJ1-5; possibly TRBD1 for D (5 bases). CDR3 length equals 16 residues. Trimming shortened V by 7 bases and J by 3 bases, and 19 bases separated the two germline ends. Germline V lookup: CDR1 LNHDA, CDR2 SQIVND (reference sequence). The DNA of the CDR3 is TGTGCCAGTAACAGTGCGATACAGGTCCTCAATCAGCCCCAGCATTTT. Encoded protein: CASNSAIQVLNQPQHF.

The rearrangement uses TRBV3-1 (or the pseudogene TRBV3-2) and TRBJ1-1; perhaps TRBD1 as D (6 bases). Germline-derived CDR1 and CDR2 are LGHDT and YNNKEL (reference sequence). Trimming shortened V by 3 bases and J by 4 bases, and 12 bases separated the two germline ends. This CDR3 has 14 amino acids. CDR3 DNA: TGTGCCAGCAGCCAGCAGGGGATTGGCACTGAAGCTTTCTTT. Translation: CASSQQGIGTEAFF.

The chain is built from TRBV5-1 and TRBJ2-7, with D perhaps TRBD1 (6 bases). CDR3 length equals 18 residues. Trimming removed 4 bases at V and 6 bases at J, with 29 bases between. Germline CDR1 SGHRS, CDR2 YFSETQ. The CDR3 bases are TGCGCCAGCAGCCCCAGGTCGGTCGGGGACACCCCCTGGGGCGAGCAGTACTTC. Its protein is CASSPRSVGDTPWGEQYF.

This chain joins TRBV9 and TRBJ1-6; D remains unclear. The CDR3 sequence is 18 residues long. V lost 2 bases and J 5 bases, leaving 20 bases between the germline ends. CDR1 is SGDLS and CDR2 is YYNGEE in the germline V gene. The DNA for the CDR3 is TGTGCCAGCAGCGTGGAGGGATCCTGGCCTTTGGATAATTCACCCCTCCACTTT. Translated, it gives CASSVEGSWPLDNSPLHF. The complete variable domain, with remaining parts taken from reference TRBV9 and TRBJ1-6, reads DSGVTQTPKHLITATGQRVTLRCSPRSGDLSVYWYQQSLDQGLQFLIQYYNGEERAKGNILERFSAQQFPDLHSELNLSSLELGDSALYFCASSVEGSWPLDNSPLHFGNGTRLTVT.

CDR3 DNA sequence: TGTGCCAGCAGTTTTGTAGAGGGGGCATATGGCTACACCTTC. Amino acid sequence: CASSFVEGAYGYTF. The genes are TRBV28 and TRBJ1-2; 7 bases agree with TRBD1. This CDR3 has 14 amino acids. Germline CDR1 reads MDHEN; CDR2 reads SYDVKM. V was pared by 3 bases and J by 5 bases, with 6 bases of the junction left unmatched.

The chain joins TRBV7-2 to TRBJ2-7; 13 positions match TRBD2. Per the germline V gene, CDR1 is SGHTA and CDR2 is FQGNSA. Germline trimming cut 5 bases from V and 5 bases from J; bases unmatched to any gene: 6. This CDR3 region has 15 residues. The CDR3 bases are TGTGCCAGCAGCCAACTAGCGGGGGGGCTCCACGAGCAGTACTTC. Encoded protein: CASSQLAGGLHEQYF.

The chain links TRBV28 to TRBJ2-7; a weak D match, TRBD2 (5 bases). CDR1 and CDR2 from the germline V gene are MDHEN and SYDVKM. There are 13 residues in the CDR3. Deletions cut 2 bases from V and 1 base from J, with 6 bases between. CDR3 residues: CASSLRTSYEQYF. Here the CDR3 DNA reads TGTGCCAGCAGTTTACGGACTTCCTACGAGCAGTACTTC.

The chain is built from TRBV29-1 and TRBJ2-2; the D gene is possibly TRBD2 (5 bases). The CDR3 spans 12 residues. The V end was cut by 6 bases, the J end by 6 bases, with 11 bases between. CDR1 SQVTM and CDR2 ANQGSEA come from the germline V gene. The CDR3 DNA follows: TGCAGCGTCCCGGACGGGGCCGGGGAGCTGTTTTTT. Translating gives CSVPDGAGELFF.

This chain connects TRBV4-1 to TRBJ2-1; 10 bases fit TRBD2. J gave up 1 base and V 3 bases, and 3 bases lay outside the gene matches. This CDR3 region has 16 residues. Germline assignment: CDR1 MGHRA and CDR2 YSYEKL. This CDR3 is CASSHELAGSYNEQFF. The CDR3 DNA is TGCGCCAGCAGCCATGAACTAGCGGGGTCCTACAATGAGCAGTTCTTC.

The chain uses TRBV6-5 and TRBJ2-7, with 7 bases aligning to TRBD2. V shed 6 bases and J 5 bases; nucleotides not matched to a gene: 10. This CDR3 spans 14 amino acids. Germline values: CDR1 MNHEY, CDR2 SVGAGI. The CDR3 reads CASSRRPSGDEQYF. Written as DNA, the CDR3 is TGTGCCAGCAGCCGACGACCGAGCGGGGACGAGCAGTACTTC.

This rearrangement joins TRBV6-4 to TRBJ1-5; D gene unclear. The CDR3 has 17 amino acids. Germline CDR1 reads MRHNA; CDR2 reads SNTAGT. The V gene lost 2 bases and the J gene lost 0 bases, with 14 bases spanning the gap. The CDR3 is CASSDPKGTYSNQPQHF. For the CDR3, the DNA is TGTGCCAGCAGTGACCCCAAGGGAACTTATAGCAATCAGCCCCAGCATTTT.

The chain combines TRBV27 with TRBJ2-7, with D possibly being TRBD1 (6 bases). The CDR3 is 14 amino acids. The germline V and J ends were trimmed by 5 bases and 5 bases, with 16 bases remaining between them. Germline-derived CDR1 and CDR2 are MNHEY and SMNVEV (reference sequence). The CDR3 nucleotides read TGTGCCAGCAGTAGAACAGGGCTTTGGGACGAGCAGTACTTC. It translates to CASSRTGLWDEQYF.

The DNA of the CDR3 is TGTGCCAGCAGCAGATACCTTGGGGGACAGGGTGATTATAATGATTCACCCCTCCACTTT. This encodes CASSRYLGGQGDYNDSPLHF. The chain recombines TRBV9 with TRBJ1-6; 9 bases agree with TRBD1. The CDR3 sequence is 20 residues long. CDR1 is SGDLS and CDR2 is YYNGEE in the germline V gene. J was trimmed by 8 bases and V by 4 bases; bases with no gene match: 22.

This chain links TRBV6-6 with TRBJ1-4; TRBD1 might be the D (6 bases). The CDR3 totals 17 residues. V lost 5 bases and J 4 bases, leaving 20 bases between the germline ends. Germline assignment: CDR1 MNHNY and CDR2 SVGAGI (reference sequence). CDR3 coding DNA: TGTGCCAGCAGTCCAAGGGGGGGGTCTTTCAATAATGAAAAACTGTTTTTT. Translation: CASSPRGGSFNNEKLFF.

The rearrangement uses TRBV18 and TRBJ1-4, with D perhaps TRBD1 (5 bases). The CDR3 totals 16 residues. V was pared by 3 bases and J by 0 bases, with 11 bases between. Germline CDR1 and CDR2: KGHSH and LQKENI. As DNA, the CDR3 is TGTGCCAGCTCACCTATCGGGGGAACAACTAATGAAAAACTGTTTTTT. Its translation is CASSPIGGTTNEKLFF.

This rearrangement joins TRBV5-4 to TRBJ2-2; D possibly corresponds to TRBD2 (7 bases). The germline V and J ends were trimmed by 2 bases and 6 bases, with 11 bases remaining between them. Germline CDR1 and CDR2: SGHNT and YYREEE (reference sequence). CDR3 length equals 14 residues. The CDR3 DNA follows: TGTGCCAGCAGCTTCGGGGGGCCCCCCGGGGAGCTGTTTTTT. It is translated as CASSFGGPPGELFF.

The chain couples TRBV12-5 to TRBJ2-1, with no clear D. V lost 3 bases and J 8 bases, leaving 11 bases between the germline ends. The CDR3 is 13 amino acids. Germline assignment: CDR1 LGHNT and CDR2 FRNRAP. In nucleotides, the CDR3 is TGTGCTAGTGGTTTCCTCCCTGGGGATGAGCAGTTCTTC. Translation gives CASGFLPGDEQFF.